These 18 T cell receptor beta chains came from one sample sequenced in a study of blood T cell repertoires in COVID-19. This table comes from immunoSEQ multiplex PCR, and its TCRdb copy is limited to in-frame clones, with some not included. The table includes 150,000 or so clones, 80% to 90% detected once. Input material: peripheral blood. Receptor source: an older woman with acute or convalescent COVID-19.

Turning to this clone: One end of the junction fails to match germline, which may point to a read error. The chain carries TRBV27 and TRBJ2-3; 8 nucleotides match TRBD2. CDR3 length equals 15 residues. Looked up from germline, CDR1 is MNHEY and CDR2 is SMNVEV (reference sequence). CDR3 sequence: CASSPRGLVTNTQYF. The CDR3 coding sequence is TGTGCCAGCAGTCCCCGGGGACTAGTCACAAATACGCAGTATTTT.

This clone was counted once. The chain joins TRBV2 to TRBJ1-5; unclear D gene. This CDR3 has 14 residues. The V gene lost 6 bases and the J gene lost 2 bases, with 11 bases spanning the gap. From germline, CDR1 is SNHLY and CDR2 FYNNEI. This CDR3 reads CASRERPGNQPQHF. The CDR3 nucleotides are TGTGCCAGCAGGGAGAGGCCCGGCAATCAGCCCCAGCATTTT.

This clone occurred once. The chain has TRBV12-3 or TRBV12-4 and TRBJ1-1, with D uncertain. The V and J ends lost 6 bases and 2 bases respectively, with 7 bases between them. The CDR3 is 12 amino acids. In nucleotides, the CDR3 is TGTGCCAGCAGGGGCACAAACACTGAAGCTTTCTTT. This gives the protein CASRGTNTEAFF.

The V call is TRBV5-1, the J call TRBJ2-3; 8 positions match TRBD2. V lost 1 base and J lost 1; bases outside the gene matches: 5. The CDR3 extends over 16 amino acids. Looked up from germline, CDR1 is SGHRS and CDR2 is YFSETQ. The CDR3 region is CASSLRAGGGTDTQYF. In nucleotides, the CDR3 is TGCGCCAGCAGCTTGCGGGCGGGGGGCGGCACAGATACGCAGTATTTT.

The DNA for the CDR3 is TGTGCCAGCAGTCGCGGGGAGGGTCGGGAGCAGTACTTC. This gives the protein CASSRGEGREQYF. This chain uses TRBV12-3 or TRBV12-4 with TRBJ2-7; TRBD2 agrees at 7 bases. V trimming: 5 bases; J trimming: 7 bases; junction bases outside the gene matches: 8. This CDR3 has 13 amino acids.

The J gene is TRBJ1-5, the V gene TRBV19, with unresolved D. This CDR3 is built from 13 residues. The V end lost 11 bases, the J end lost 7 bases, and 18 bases lay between the germline ends. CDR1 and CDR2 from the germline V gene are LNHDA and SQIVND (reference sequence). Written as DNA, the CDR3 is TGTGCCTCCGTAACCGGAGGTGGGCAGCCCCAGCATTTT. Protein sequence: CASVTGGGQPQHF.

The chain uses TRBV5-6 and TRBJ2-5, with 7 bases aligning to TRBD2. Germline CDR1 reads SGHDT; CDR2 reads YYEEEE. The ends lost 3 bases at V and 5 bases at J; junction bases unmatched: 10. The CDR3 spans 15 residues. This chain's CDR3 is CASSYKGSGPETQYF. CDR3 nucleotides: TGTGCCAGCAGCTACAAGGGTAGCGGGCCGGAGACCCAGTACTTC. Looking up the rest from reference TRBV5-6 and TRBJ2-5 gives the full variable domain: DAGVTQSPTHLIKTRGQQVTLRCSPKSGHDTVSWYQQALGQGPQFIFQYYEEEERQRGNFPDRFSGHQFPNYSSELNVNALLLGDSALYLCASSYKGSGPETQYFGPGTRLLVL.

The CDR3: CASSVFRGTGNTIYF. CDR3 coding DNA: TGTGCCAGTAGTGTCTTTAGGGGGACGGGAAACACCATATATTTT. This chain joins TRBV19 and TRBJ1-3, with a weak D call TRBD1 (6 bases). This CDR3 contains 15 residues. The ends were cut back, 5 bases at V and 4 bases at J, with 15 bases in the middle. Germline CDR1 is LNHDA and CDR2 is SQIVND (reference sequence).

The rearrangement uses TRBV7-9 and TRBJ2-7; 7 nucleotides align to TRBD1. CDR3 length equals 15 residues. V was clipped by 1 base and J by 3 bases; unmatched bases: 6. Germline assignment: CDR1 SEHNR and CDR2 FQNEAQ (reference sequence). The CDR3 protein is CASSLEAGGVYEQYF. Here the CDR3 DNA reads TGTGCCAGCAGCTTAGAGGCAGGGGGAGTCTACGAGCAGTACTTC.

This clone was detected only once. CDR3: CASSPDRGRLATEAFF. CDR3 nucleotides: TGTGCCAGCAGTCCAGACAGGGGGCGCTTAGCCACTGAAGCTTTCTTT. The chain recombines TRBV6-2 or TRBV6-3 with TRBJ1-1, with TRBD1 matching over 10 bases. Unmatched junction bases numbered 10, after V lost 5 bases and J lost 4 bases. Germline lookup yields CDR1 MNHEY and CDR2 SVGEGT. There are 16 residues in the CDR3.

The CDR3 DNA reads TGCGCCAGCAGCCAAGAGACAGGGAGGAACGAGCAGTACTTC. Its protein product is CASSQETGRNEQYF. The genes are TRBV4-3 and TRBJ2-7, with D possibly TRBD1 on 7 matching bases. The germline CDR1 and CDR2 sequences are LGHNA and YSLEER. Trimming cost V 0 bases and J 5 bases, with 11 bases left between them. This CDR3 is built from 14 residues.

The chain joins TRBV18 to TRBJ2-7; D may be TRBD1 (6 bases). The CDR3 runs 14 residues. Trimming stripped 6 bases from V and 3 bases from J, with 15 bases between. Looked up from germline, CDR1 is KGHSH and CDR2 is LQKENI. The CDR3 bases are TGTGCCAGCTCGCAATCATCAGGGGTCTACGAGCAGTACTTC. Its translation is CASSQSSGVYEQYF.

The chain uses TRBV19 and TRBJ2-2; TRBD2 matches at 11 bases. The CDR3 runs 16 residues. CDR1 and CDR2 (germline): LNHDA, SQIVND (reference sequence). Trimming cost V 7 bases and J 5 bases; bases outside gene matches: 9. In DNA form, the CDR3 reads TGTGCCAGTACCCGACTAGCGGGGCTTAAAACCGGGGAGCTGTTTTTT. It translates to CASTRLAGLKTGELFF.

A few counts support this clone. The chain uses TRBV6-5 and TRBJ1-2, with 7 bases identical to TRBD1. Germline values: CDR1 MNHEY, CDR2 SVGAGI. CDR3 length equals 15 residues. V shed 4 bases and J 5 bases; nucleotides not matched to a gene: 10. For the CDR3, the DNA is TGTGCCAGCAGTTCTGCCCAACAGGGGCCTTATGGCTACACCTTC. It translates to CASSSAQQGPYGYTF.

This chain uses TRBV5-1 with TRBJ1-2; D gene uncertain. Germline CDR1 SGHRS, CDR2 YFSETQ. This CDR3 comprises 13 residues. V was shortened by 3 bases and J by 0 bases, with 6 bases between the two germline ends. This CDR3 is CASSSTANYGYTF. CDR3 DNA sequence: TGCGCCAGCAGCTCCACAGCTAACTATGGCTACACCTTC.

This clone occurred once. This sequence joins TRBV4-1 and TRBJ2-3, with TRBD2 matching over 9 bases. V lost 4 bases to trimming and J lost 2 bases; unmatched junction nucleotides: 7. The germline V gene has CDR1 MGHRA and CDR2 YSYEKL. CDR3 size: 16 residues. CDR3 sequence: CASSPASGGYTDTQYF. The DNA for the CDR3 is TGCGCCAGCAGCCCCGCGAGCGGGGGGTACACAGATACGCAGTATTTT.

The chain recombines TRBV29-1 with TRBJ2-1; 12 positions match TRBD2. This CDR3 region has 15 residues. Germline loops: CDR1 SQVTM, CDR2 ANQGSEA. V dropped 1 base and J dropped 6; count of bases not matched to a gene: 4. The CDR3 DNA reads as TGCAGCGTTGAAGGACTAGCGGGGGAGCTCAATGAGCAGTTCTTC. This gives the protein CSVEGLAGELNEQFF.

This clone turned up a few times. Here the CDR3 reads CASSRMIERSPLHF. The CDR3 bases are TGTGCCAGCAGCCGGATGATAGAGCGTTCACCCCTCCACTTT. J is TRBJ1-6 and V is TRBV7-9; D is uncertain. V was trimmed by 5 bases and J by 9 bases, leaving 14 bases between them. The CDR3 loop spans 14 amino acids. CDR1 and CDR2 (germline): SEHNR, FQNEAQ (reference sequence).